Below, one T cell receptor beta chain is given with its context. Assay: immunoSEQ multiplex PCR; the TCRdb copy retains only in-frame clones and omits some. The sample includes about 69,000 clones, about 90% of them seen just once. The sample originates from a study of OX40 agonist ivuxolimab in advanced cancers. Per the germline V gene, CDR1 is WSHSY and CDR2 is SAAADI. The ends were cut back, 8 bases at V and 4 bases at J, with 23 bases in the middle. This CDR3 comprises 17 residues. The sequence was collected from an adult with an advanced solid tumor such as melanoma, head and neck, liver or kidney cancer. This sample comprised CD4+ or CD8+ T cells sorted from blood, obtained in a trial of the OX40 agonist ivuxolimab. V usage is TRBV10-2 and J usage is TRBJ2-2, with a possible D match to TRBD1 (6 bases). The CDR3 sequence is CASRGFWGRMGTGELFF. The DNA of the CDR3 is TGCGCCAGCCGGGGTTTTTGGGGGCGAATGGGCACCGGGGAGCTGTTTTTT.